These 10 T cell receptor beta chains share one sample of origin, sequenced in a study of blood T cell repertoires in COVID-19 (dated by TCRdb to the early 2020s). The library was prepared using the immunoSEQ multiplex PCR assay. The source is immuneACCESS, and TCRdb retained only in-frame sequences with V and J called. Part of the clones is not carried over; for the studies checked, unresolved V genes explain less than half of this, and the remainder is unexplained. The sample yields more than 200,000 clones; more than 70% were counted once. The ten top clones hold about 5.9% of the sample. The sequenced sample consisted of peripheral blood. Every receptor here comes from a woman in her 30s with COVID-19, enrolled during active disease.

The chain combines TRBV24-1 with TRBJ2-2, with TRBD2 matching over 13 bases. Trimming cost V 3 bases and J 1 base; bases outside gene matches: 4. The germline CDR1 and CDR2 sequences are KGHDR and SFDVKD. CDR3 length: 18 residues. The CDR3 loop reads CATSDRLAGGLNTGELFF. CDR3 nucleotide sequence: TGTGCCACCAGTGATCGACTAGCGGGGGGCCTGAACACCGGGGAGCTGTTTTTT.

The chain uses TRBV7-6 and TRBJ2-5; TRBD2 might be the D (6 bases). V was shortened by 6 bases and J by 3 bases, with 26 bases between the two germline ends. The CDR3 covers 18 residues. CDR1 is SGHVS, CDR2 FNYEAQ, per germline. In DNA, the CDR3 is TGTGCCAGCAGTCCCCGGGGAAGGGTGTTGCGGGGAAAAGAGACCCAGTACTTC. Translation: CASSPRGRVLRGKETQYF. The variable domain in full, completed from reference TRBV7-6 and TRBJ2-5, reads GAGVSQSPRYKVTKRGQDVALRCDPISGHVSLYWYRQALGQGPEFLTYFNYEAQQDKSGLPNDRFSAERPEGSISTLTIQRTEQRDSAMYRCASSPRGRVLRGKETQYFGPGTRLLVL.

CDR3: CATSETPGSVFSWEQFF. DNA for the CDR3: TGTGCCACCAGTGAGACTCCGGGTAGTGTTTTTTCGTGGGAGCAGTTCTTC. The genes are TRBV24-1 and TRBJ2-1; D unclear. With 4 bases removed from V and 10 bases from J, the gap between germline ends came to 25 bases. CDR1 is KGHDR, CDR2 SFDVKD, per germline. The CDR3 sequence is 17 residues long.

The chain carries TRBV7-2 and TRBJ2-7, with TRBD1 matching 9 bases. After removal of 5 bases from V and 1 base from J, the junction contained 6 bases not matched to a gene. The germline V gene has CDR1 SGHTA and CDR2 FQGNSA. CDR3 length: 15 amino acids. The CDR3 reads CASSPGQGRSYEQYV. Written as DNA, the CDR3 is TGTGCCAGCAGCCCGGGACAGGGAAGGTCCTACGAGCAGTACGTC.

Only one count was recorded for this clone. The rearrangement joins TRBV5-4 to TRBJ2-1; maybe TRBD2 (6 bases). In germline, CDR1 is SGHNT, CDR2 YYREEE (reference sequence). The CDR3 covers 16 residues. Trimming took 0 bases from V and 7 from J, leaving 17 bases between them. CDR3 bases: TGTGCCAGCAGCTTGGATGTGTTCGGGGCGGGGAATGAGCAGTTCTTC. Encoded protein: CASSLDVFGAGNEQFF. The complete variable domain, with remaining parts taken from reference TRBV5-4 and TRBJ2-1, reads ETGVTQSPTHLIKTRGQQVTLRCSSQSGHNTVSWYQQALGQGPQFIFQYYREEENGRGNFPPRFSGLQFPNYSSELNVNALELDDSALYLCASSLDVFGAGNEQFFGPGTRLTVL.

The V gene is TRBV2, the J gene TRBJ1-2, with D perhaps TRBD1 (5 bases). The germline V gene has CDR1 SNHLY and CDR2 FYNNEI. This CDR3 is built from 11 residues. V shed 10 bases and J shed 10 bases, with 16 bases lying between them. DNA for the CDR3: TGTGCCACACCAGACAGAAACGACTACACCTTC. Its translation is CATPDRNDYTF.

The chain links TRBV7-9 to TRBJ2-5; D possibly corresponds to TRBD2 (6 bases). The V and J ends lost 1 base and 1 base respectively, with 13 bases between them. CDR1 SEHNR and CDR2 FQNEAQ come from the germline V gene (reference sequence). The CDR3 extends over 16 amino acids. DNA of the CDR3: TGTGCCAGCAGCTTAGGGGGTAGCGGTGCCCAAGAGACCCAGTACTTC. Its translation is CASSLGGSGAQETQYF.

V usage is TRBV4-3 and J usage is TRBJ2-1, with 8 positions matching TRBD1. Germline V gene data show CDR1 as LGHNA and CDR2 as YSLEER. The CDR3 is 15 residues long. With 1 base clipped from V and 7 bases from J, the junction kept 6 bases outside the gene matches. The CDR3: CASSQGTGYRNEQFF. CDR3 nucleotide sequence: TGCGCCAGCAGCCAAGGGACAGGGTATCGAAATGAGCAGTTCTTC.

This rearrangement joins TRBV4-1 to TRBJ1-1, with a weak D call TRBD1 (5 bases). CDR3 length equals 14 residues. Germline V gives CDR1 MGHRA, CDR2 YSYEKL. V was clipped by 4 bases and J by 0 bases, with 9 bases between them. This chain's CDR3 is CASSPRGVNTEAFF. The CDR3 coding sequence is TGCGCCAGCAGCCCCCGGGGGGTGAACACTGAAGCTTTCTTT.

V usage is TRBV25-1 and J usage is TRBJ1-2; no reliable D call. With 4 bases removed from V and 7 bases from J, the gap between germline ends came to 13 bases. This CDR3 contains 13 residues. CDR1 is MGHDK, CDR2 SYGVNS, per germline. The CDR3 DNA sequence: TGTGCCAGCAGTGGCGGGAAAGTGGGTGGCTACACCTTC. It encodes CASSGGKVGGYTF.